This entry lists 32 T cell receptor beta chains sequenced from one sample in a study of T cell responses to AZD1222 COVID-19 vaccine. Method: immunoSEQ multiplex PCR; TCRdb's copy keeps in-frame clones and lacks some. The table lists approximately 190,000 clones, almost 95% of them singletons, with approximately 1.4% in the top ten. The source was peripheral blood, collected on day 0 of AZD1222 vaccination. All receptors come from an adult in good health.

This chain links TRBV6-2 or TRBV6-3 with TRBJ1-2; D might be TRBD1 (5 bases). V dropped 7 bases and J dropped 5 bases, with 23 bases sitting between them. Germline V gene data show CDR1 as MNHEY and CDR2 as SVGEGT. The CDR3 is 16 amino acids. CDR3 in DNA: TGTGCCAGCAACCCCTACGGGGCCGCGCTCACGTATGGCTACACCTTC. Amino acids: CASNPYGAALTYGYTF.

The sample holds one count of this clone. J is TRBJ2-7 and V is TRBV9; D may be TRBD1 (6 bases). Trimming shortened V by 3 bases and J by 5 bases, and 12 bases separated the two germline ends. This CDR3 is 13 amino acids long. CDR1 and CDR2 (germline): SGDLS, YYNGEE. CDR3 loop: CASSAITGNEQYF. The CDR3 DNA reads as TGTGCCAGCAGCGCTATAACAGGGAACGAGCAGTACTTC.

The V and J genes are TRBV9 and TRBJ1-6; D unclear. The CDR3 runs 16 residues. V lost 4 bases, J lost 9 bases, and 20 bases lay in between. CDR1 and CDR2 (germline): SGDLS, YYNGEE. CDR3 in DNA: TGTGCCAGCAGCCCGCGGCGGGATTACTCTACTTCACCCCTCCACTTT. Amino acid sequence: CASSPRRDYSTSPLHF.

The chain links TRBV7-2 to TRBJ1-1, with D uncertain. Germline V lookup: CDR1 SGHTA, CDR2 FQGNSA. Trimming removed 0 bases at V and 1 base at J, with 9 bases between. The CDR3 consists of 15 residues. CDR3: CASSLAPTRNTEAFF. The DNA for the CDR3 is TGTGCCAGCAGCTTAGCGCCTACAAGGAACACTGAAGCTTTCTTT.

This clone appeared once. V usage is TRBV13 and J usage is TRBJ1-2; D is unresolved. Trimming removed 0 bases from V and 2 bases from J, with 4 bases in between. The CDR3 runs 13 residues. CDR1 is PRHDT and CDR2 is FYEKMQ in the germline V gene (reference sequence). The CDR3 reads CASSLGQNYGYTF. The CDR3 bases are TGTGCCAGCAGCTTAGGACAGAACTATGGCTACACCTTC.

J is TRBJ1-6 and V is TRBV12-3 or TRBV12-4; possibly TRBD1 for D (5 bases). The CDR3 length is 12 residues. V shed 7 bases and J shed 10 bases, with 11 bases lying between them. CDR3 coding DNA: TGTGCCAGCACCAGGGAAGGATCACCCCTCCACTTT. Translated, it gives CASTREGSPLHF.

The chain links TRBV9 to TRBJ2-5, with 9 bases that match TRBD2. Germline-derived CDR1 and CDR2 are SGDLS and YYNGEE. The CDR3 length is 17 residues. V was pared by 4 bases and J by 1 base, with 11 bases of the junction left unmatched. DNA for the CDR3: TGTGCCAGCAGCTCGCTTCTTAGCGGGGGACCCCAAGAGACCCAGTACTTC. Its translation is CASSSLLSGGPQETQYF.

The chain uses TRBV5-4 and TRBJ1-1, with D possibly matching TRBD1 (6 bases). Per germline, CDR1 SGHNT and CDR2 YYREEE (reference sequence). V dropped 1 base and J dropped 5 bases, with 15 bases sitting between them. The CDR3 extends over 15 amino acids. The DNA for the CDR3 is TGTGCCAGCAGCTTGCAAGTCACAGGGTTAACTGAAGCTTTCTTT. This translates into CASSLQVTGLTEAFF.

This clone occurred once. The chain couples TRBV2 to TRBJ1-5; TRBD1 agrees at 7 bases. This CDR3 spans 13 amino acids. Trimming took 6 bases from V and 3 from J; bases not matched to a gene: 2. The germline gives CDR1 SNHLY, CDR2 FYNNEI. This CDR3 reads CASRDRINQPQHF. In nucleotides, the CDR3 is TGTGCCAGCAGGGACAGGATCAATCAGCCCCAGCATTTT.

The chain carries TRBV6-5 and TRBJ2-1; D is uncertain. This CDR3 region has 16 residues. V dropped 0 bases and J dropped 0 bases, with 9 bases sitting between them. Germline V gene lookup returns CDR1 MNHEY and CDR2 SVGAGI. Here the CDR3 reads CASSYSARYSYNEQFF. DNA for the CDR3: TGTGCCAGCAGTTACTCGGCACGCTACTCCTACAATGAGCAGTTCTTC.

In nucleotides, the CDR3 is TGCGCCAGCAGCTCACAGTGGCGGGACTCCAATTCACCCCTCCACTTT. As protein: CASSSQWRDSNSPLHF. V is TRBV5-1 and J is TRBJ1-6; D is perhaps TRBD1 (5 bases). Trimming cost V 3 bases and J 7 bases, with 17 bases left between them. This CDR3 is built from 16 residues. Germline loops: CDR1 SGHRS, CDR2 YFSETQ. Variable domain in full (rest from reference TRBV5-1 and TRBJ1-6): KAGVTQTPRYLIKTRGQQVTLSCSPISGHRSVSWYQQTPGQGLQFLFEYFSETQRNKGNFPGRFSGRQFSNSRSEMNVSTLELGDSALYLCASSSQWRDSNSPLHFGNGTRLTVT.

This chain connects TRBV19 to TRBJ1-5, with unresolved D. This CDR3 has 13 amino acids. V gave up 5 bases and J gave up 4 bases, with 9 bases separating them. In germline, CDR1 is LNHDA, CDR2 SQIVND (reference sequence). The CDR3 region has the DNA TGTGCCAGTAGTGTCCTGAATAATCAGCCCCAGCATTTT. The encoded protein is CASSVLNNQPQHF.

The chain has TRBV7-3 and TRBJ2-1; the D gene could be TRBD1 or TRBD2 (5 bases each). Trimming removed 5 bases at V and 6 bases at J, with 17 bases between. Germline V gives CDR1 SGHTA, CDR2 FQGTGA. This CDR3 contains 15 residues. CDR3 protein: CASSLFLGVRNEQFF. CDR3 bases: TGTGCCAGCAGCCTATTTTTGGGGGTCCGCAATGAGCAGTTCTTC.

This clone was picked up one time. The chain recombines TRBV11-2 with TRBJ1-5; 7 nucleotides line up with TRBD1. The J segment lost 4 bases and the V segment lost 5 bases, leaving 5 bases of the junction unmatched. Looked up from germline, CDR1 is SGHAT and CDR2 is FQNNGV. This CDR3 has 14 residues. DNA for the CDR3: TGTGCCAGCAGCCACGGACAGGCAAATCAGCCCCAGCATTTT. Encoded protein: CASSHGQANQPQHF.

The rearrangement joins TRBV13 to TRBJ2-1; no firm D call. Per germline, CDR1 PRHDT and CDR2 FYEKMQ (reference sequence). This CDR3 comprises 13 residues. Deletions cut 6 bases from V and 6 bases from J, with 12 bases between. CDR3 nucleotide sequence: TGTGCCAGCAGATCACGCCCGTCCAATGAGCAGTTCTTC. Protein product: CASRSRPSNEQFF.

The V and J genes are TRBV28 and TRBJ1-2, with D tentatively TRBD1 (5 bases). The CDR3 consists of 14 residues. With 6 bases removed from V and 4 bases from J, the gap between germline ends came to 15 bases. From germline, CDR1 is MDHEN and CDR2 SYDVKM. The chain's CDR3 is CASSRPQGFYGYTF. The CDR3, as DNA: TGTGCCAGCAGCAGACCGCAGGGTTTCTATGGCTACACCTTC.

V usage is TRBV5-4 and J usage is TRBJ1-6; D is unresolved. Trimming took off 0 bases at V and 5 bases at J, with 6 bases between the two ends. Per germline, CDR1 SGHNT and CDR2 YYREEE (reference sequence). This CDR3 region has 14 residues. This CDR3 is CASSLEGNNSPLHF. In DNA, the CDR3 is TGTGCCAGCAGCTTGGAGGGTAATAATTCACCCCTCCACTTT.

The chain uses TRBV2 and TRBJ1-1; 9 bases map to TRBD1. The length of the CDR3 is 14 residues. Germline V lookup: CDR1 SNHLY, CDR2 FYNNEI. V was clipped by 5 bases and J by 3 bases; unmatched bases: 4. The CDR3 DNA reads TGTGCCAGCAGTCCCCGGGACAGGGACACTGAAGCTTTCTTT. Amino acids: CASSPRDRDTEAFF. The full variable domain, completed using reference TRBV2 and TRBJ1-1, is EPEVTQTPSHQVTQMGQEVILRCVPISNHLYFYWYRQILGQKVEFLVSFYNNEISEKSEIFDDQFSVERPDGSNFTLKIRSTKLEDSAMYFCASSPRDRDTEAFFGQGTRLTVV.

The chain uses TRBV11-2 and TRBJ1-1; unclear D gene. In germline, CDR1 is SGHAT, CDR2 FQNNGV. With 4 bases removed from V and 11 bases from J, the gap between germline ends came to 14 bases. The CDR3 runs to 12 residues. The CDR3 spells CASSSIEGGAFF. For the CDR3, the DNA is TGTGCCAGCAGCTCCATAGAGGGTGGGGCTTTCTTT.

This clone was detected only a few times. CDR3 protein: CASSSGQGNYGYTF. CDR3 bases: TGTGCCAGCAGTTCGGGACAGGGGAACTATGGCTACACCTTC. The chain carries TRBV28 and TRBJ1-2, with 10 bases matching TRBD1. CDR3 size: 14 residues. Germline-derived CDR1 and CDR2 are MDHEN and SYDVKM. V lost 4 bases, J lost 2 bases, and 1 base stayed unmatched.

This sequence joins TRBV27 and TRBJ1-2, with 12 nucleotides matching TRBD1. V shed 7 bases, J shed 7 bases, and the junction held 4 bases outside the gene matches. The CDR3 is 13 amino acids. From germline, CDR1 is MNHEY and CDR2 SMNVEV (reference sequence). The CDR3 loop is CASKGQGAAGYTF. The DNA for the CDR3 is TGTGCCAGCAAGGGACAGGGGGCAGCTGGCTACACCTTC.

This clone turned up a few times. The chain uses TRBV11-2 and TRBJ2-7; perhaps D is TRBD1 or TRBD2 (5 bases each). V lost 2 bases to trimming and J lost 3 bases, with 14 bases between them. The CDR3 is 15 amino acids. Looked up from germline, CDR1 is SGHAT and CDR2 is FQNNGV. The CDR3 nucleotides read TGTGCCAGCAGCTTAATCCCAGGGAGCGGCTACGAGCAGTACTTC. Its protein product is CASSLIPGSGYEQYF.

This chain links TRBV20-1 with TRBJ1-2, with D uncertain. The V gene's germline CDR1 is DFQATT and CDR2 SNEGSKA (reference sequence). The length of the CDR3 is 10 residues. V dropped 4 bases and J dropped 7 bases, with 7 bases sitting between them. CDR3 sequence (DNA): TGCAGTGCTATTGGGTTTGGCTACACCTTC. Its translation is CSAIGFGYTF.

The rearrangement joins TRBV6-5 to TRBJ2-6; tentatively, D is TRBD2 (5 bases). The germline V and J ends were trimmed by 0 bases and 1 base, with 7 bases remaining between them. Per the germline V gene, CDR1 is MNHEY and CDR2 is SVGAGI. There are 16 residues in the CDR3. The chain's CDR3 is CASSYSPGSGANVLTF. CDR3 DNA sequence: TGTGCCAGCAGTTACTCCCCGGGATCTGGGGCCAACGTCCTGACTTTC.

The rearrangement links TRBV12-5 to TRBJ1-5; unclear D gene. The CDR3 extends over 15 amino acids. The V and J ends lost 0 bases and 5 bases respectively, with 11 bases between them. Germline loops: CDR1 LGHNT, CDR2 FRNRAP. The CDR3 DNA sequence: TGTGCTAGTGGTTTGGTACCTGGAGGCGATCAGCCCCAGCATTTT. The encoded protein is CASGLVPGGDQPQHF.

In this sample, this clone turned up a few times. The chain employs TRBV12-3 or TRBV12-4 and TRBJ1-1; possibly TRBD1 for D (6 bases). This CDR3 has 13 residues. V dropped 4 bases and J dropped 10 bases, with 16 bases sitting between them. CDR3 loop: CASSSTNRARAFF. The CDR3 DNA follows: TGTGCCAGCAGTTCCACGAACAGGGCGCGAGCTTTCTTT.

The chain uses TRBV7-3 and TRBJ2-7; D perhaps matches TRBD1 (5 bases). The CDR3 totals 15 residues. Germline CDR1 SGHTA, CDR2 FQGTGA. V lost 3 bases to trimming and J lost 3 bases, with 15 bases between them. In nucleotides, the CDR3 is TGTGCCAGCAGCTTGGCAGGGTCTACTTACTACGAGCAGTACTTC. The encoded protein is CASSLAGSTYYEQYF.

The rearrangement uses TRBV5-1 and TRBJ2-3; D is unresolved. Germline assignment: CDR1 SGHRS and CDR2 YFSETQ. The CDR3 length is 14 residues. Trimming left V 6 bases short and J 0 bases short, with 11 bases between. For the CDR3, the DNA is TGCGCCAGCAAATGGGCACCTAGCACAGATACGCAGTATTTT. Protein product: CASKWAPSTDTQYF.

The chain employs TRBV6-1 and TRBJ2-3, with a possible D match to TRBD2 (5 bases). The V end lost 4 bases, the J end lost 0 bases, and 14 bases lay between the germline ends. Germline V gives CDR1 MNHNS, CDR2 SASEGT. This CDR3 has 16 residues. CDR3 loop: CASSVRMGDSTDTQYF. The CDR3 nucleotides read TGTGCCAGCAGTGTCCGGATGGGAGATAGCACAGATACGCAGTATTTT.

The chain is built from TRBV28 and TRBJ2-7; the D is unclear. V shed 8 bases and J shed 9 bases, with 11 bases lying between them. This CDR3 region has 10 residues. CDR1 is MDHEN and CDR2 is SYDVKM in the germline V gene. CDR3 nucleotides: TGTGCCAGCGGGTCCCCCGGGCAGTACTTC. Translated, it gives CASGSPGQYF.

The gene calls are TRBV5-4 and TRBJ1-1; 7 bases are shared with TRBD1. With 2 bases clipped from V and 4 bases from J, the junction kept 2 bases outside the gene matches. Per the germline V gene, CDR1 is SGHNT and CDR2 is YYREEE (reference sequence). There are 13 residues in the CDR3. The CDR3 coding sequence is TGTGCCAGCAGCTTAGACAGGGCCACTGAAGCTTTCTTT. It is translated as CASSLDRATEAFF.

This clone appeared a single time. The rearrangement links TRBV12-3 or TRBV12-4 to TRBJ2-3; D is undetermined. This CDR3 is built from 11 residues. The V end was cut by 8 bases, the J end by 0 bases, with 3 bases between. The CDR3: CASHSTDTQYF. The CDR3 coding sequence is TGTGCCAGCCATAGCACAGATACGCAGTATTTT.